This TCR beta chain stems from a study of OX40 agonist ivuxolimab in advanced cancers. Overall study context: Patients were dosed intravenously with ivuxolimab at 0.01 to 10 mg/kg every 2 weeks. Study-level results: In general, CD8+ T cells held more expanded clones than CD4+ did, on average. Some patients who did not respond also had low normalized T-cell clonal expansion.

Germline loops: CDR1 LNHDA, CDR2 SQIVND (reference sequence). The CDR3 is 16 amino acids. V lost 5 bases, J lost 0 bases, and 7 bases stayed unmatched. TCRdb's copy holds only in-frame clones and misses some; the assay was immunoSEQ multiplex PCR. The repertoire holds about 58,000 clones, 82% seen once, with over 1.1% in the top ten. Comments on this clone: Its antigen remains unidentified.

Sampling of blood occurred at baseline, cycle 4 day 1, and cycle 7 day 1. The receptor was isolated from an adult with an advanced solid tumor such as melanoma, head and neck, liver or kidney cancer. The material was CD4+ or CD8+ T cells sorted from blood, obtained in a trial of the OX40 agonist ivuxolimab. The rearrangement joins TRBV19 to TRBJ1-3; TRBD1 matches 7 bases. The CDR3 protein is CASSPGQLSSGNTIYF. The CDR3 DNA is TGTGCCAGTAGTCCGGGACAGCTCAGCTCTGGAAACACCATATATTTT.